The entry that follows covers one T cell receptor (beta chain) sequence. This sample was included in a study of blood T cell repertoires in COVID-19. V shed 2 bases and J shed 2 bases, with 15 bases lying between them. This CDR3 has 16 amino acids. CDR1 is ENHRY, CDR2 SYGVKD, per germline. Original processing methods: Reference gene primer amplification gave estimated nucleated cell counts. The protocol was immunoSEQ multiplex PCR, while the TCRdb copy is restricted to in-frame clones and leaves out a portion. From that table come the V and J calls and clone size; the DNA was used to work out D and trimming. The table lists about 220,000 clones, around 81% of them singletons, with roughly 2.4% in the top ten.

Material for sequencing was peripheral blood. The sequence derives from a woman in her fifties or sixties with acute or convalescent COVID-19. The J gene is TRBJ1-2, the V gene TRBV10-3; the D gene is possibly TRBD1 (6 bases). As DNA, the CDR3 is TGTGCCATCAGTGAGACAAACAGGGTACCAAACTATGGCTACACCTTC. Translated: CAISETNRVPNYGYTF.